The table lists the clone carrying this T cell receptor (beta chain) with a few counts. The sample belongs to a study of T-cell memory formation after mild COVID-19. This CDR3 is 15 amino acids long. The trim removed 4 bases at V and 1 base at J, leaving 6 bases unmatched. Germline loops: CDR1 MNHEY, CDR2 SVGAGI. MiXCR was run by TCRdb on the 5' RACE reads, yielding one entry per CDR3 protein. The sample shows roughly 600,000 distinct CDR3 sequences, approximately 18% of them seen only once. The sample comprised PBMCs or a T cell subset sorted from them (not recorded which). The receptor's source is an adult woman who had mild COVID-19 (a few samples of this study predate the infection). Cell type and time point are not known. V and J are TRBV6-5 and TRBJ1-1; 7 bases align to TRBD1. The CDR3 sequence is CASSSTGTANTEAFF. The DNA for the CDR3 is TGTGCCAGCAGTTCAACCGGGACAGCGAACACTGAAGCTTTCTTT.